A selection of T cell receptor beta chains follows, all from one sample in a study of vaccination and CD4 T cells after COVID-19. Each CDR3 protein gets one entry after TCRdb re-called the PCR reads with MiXCR. This table holds around 21,000 distinct CDR3 sequences, approximately 60% found once. The sample in question was CD4+ T cells from blood, obtained after SARS-CoV-2 vaccination. The receptors were gathered from a human donor who had recovered from COVID-19. Each CDR3 is given with its conserved first and last residue. Fields, in order: V gene, D gene, J gene, clone size, CDR3 DNA, CDR3 protein. A D gene is named only where the DNA matches it firmly. Only some rows state a clone size, as once, few, many or a class for expanded clones.

V: TRBV18; D: .; J: TRBJ2-2; size: once; DNA: TGTGCCAGCTCACCACGGGGGGCGAACACCGGGGAGCTGTTTTTT; CDR3: CASSPRGANTGELFF
V: TRBV5-4; D: TRBD2; J: TRBJ2-7; size: .; DNA: TGTGCCAGCAGCTTGGGACTAGCGGGTGCCCCTAACGAGCAGTACTTC; CDR3: CASSLGLAGAPNEQYF
V: TRBV27; D: TRBD2; J: TRBJ2-3; size: .; DNA: TGTGCCAGCAGTACTAAGCGGGAGGGCACAGATACGCAGTATTTT; CDR3: CASSTKREGTDTQYF
V: TRBV10-1; D: TRBD2; J: TRBJ2-1; size: .; DNA: TGCGCCAGCAGTGAGTCTAGCGGGAAATTTGGCAATGAGCAGTTCTTC; CDR3: CASSESSGKFGNEQFF
V: TRBV6-1; D: .; J: TRBJ1-1; size: .; DNA: TGTGCCAGCAGAAGGGAAAGATTAAACACTGAAGCTTTCTTT; CDR3: CASRRERLNTEAFF
V: TRBV11-2; D: .; J: TRBJ1-2; size: .; DNA: TGTGCCAGCAGCTTAGACAGAAACTATGGCTACACCTTC; CDR3: CASSLDRNYGYTF
V: TRBV6-2/TRBV6-3; D: .; J: TRBJ1-1; size: .; DNA: TGTGCCAGCAGTTACAGTAACACTGAAGCTTTCTTT; CDR3: CASSYSNTEAFF
V: TRBV20-1; D: .; J: TRBJ1-2; size: .; DNA: TGCAGTGCTAGGGCAGGGGCATCGAGTCATGGCTACACCTTC; CDR3: CSARAGASSHGYTF
V: TRBV4-1; D: .; J: TRBJ1-4; size: .; DNA: TGCGCCAGCAGCCCGGGCCGGGCTCGAGAAAAACTGTTTTTT; CDR3: CASSPGRAREKLFF
V: TRBV11-2; D: .; J: TRBJ2-5; size: few; DNA: TGTGCCAGCAGCTTAGCTGCGGACCCGTGGACCCAGTACTTC; CDR3: CASSLAADPWTQYF
V: TRBV19; D: .; J: TRBJ1-5; size: .; DNA: TGTGCCAGTAGTTGGCAGGGTTATCAGCCCCAGCATTTT; CDR3: CASSWQGYQPQHF
V: TRBV10-1; D: TRBD1; J: TRBJ2-7; size: once; DNA: TGCGCCAGCAGTGGGTCCGGGACAGGGTTTAACGAGCAGTACTTC; CDR3: CASSGSGTGFNEQYF
V: TRBV4-1; D: TRBD1; J: TRBJ2-3; size: .; DNA: TGCGCCAGCAGCGGGACAGGGAACAGGGATACGCAGTATTTT; CDR3: CASSGTGNRDTQYF
V: TRBV24-1; D: TRBD2; J: TRBJ2-3; size: .; DNA: TGTGCCACCAGTGATCGGGGGACTAGCGACACAGATACGCAGTATTTT; CDR3: CATSDRGTSDTDTQYF
V: TRBV28; D: .; J: TRBJ1-3; size: .; DNA: TGTGCCAGCAGTTTTGCCCCCCCGAGCTCTGGAAACACCATATATTTT; CDR3: CASSFAPPSSGNTIYF
V: TRBV7-8; D: TRBD1; J: TRBJ1-3; size: .; DNA: TGTGCCAGCAGCTTAGCGCGGGACAGGGGCCTTTCGGGAAACACCATATATTTT; CDR3: CASSLARDRGLSGNTIYF
V: TRBV5-6; D: TRBD2; J: TRBJ2-1; size: .; DNA: TGTGCCAGCAGCCAACTGCGAATACTAGCGGGAGGGTACAATGAGCAGTTCTTC; CDR3: CASSQLRILAGGYNEQFF
V: TRBV19; D: .; J: TRBJ2-7; size: once; DNA: TGTGCCAGTAGTATGGTTTCGGATGCCGACGAGCAGTACTTC; CDR3: CASSMVSDADEQYF
V: TRBV19; D: .; J: TRBJ2-7; size: .; DNA: TGTGCCAGTAGCACCCGAGAGGGCTCCTACGAGCAGTACTTC; CDR3: CASSTREGSYEQYF
V: TRBV27; D: .; J: TRBJ1-1; size: .; DNA: TGTGCCAGCAGTGCCAGGAGGGGAAGGGATACTGAAGCTTTCTTT; CDR3: CASSARRGRDTEAFF
V: TRBV27; D: .; J: TRBJ1-2; size: .; DNA: TGTGCCAGCAGTTTATCTTCCCGGGTAACGGGTGGAGGCTATGGCTACACCTTC; CDR3: CASSLSSRVTGGGYGYTF
V: TRBV2; D: .; J: TRBJ2-1; size: .; DNA: TGTGCCAGCAGTGAGCTGGCTGAGCAGTTCTTC; CDR3: CASSELAEQFF
V: TRBV25-1; D: .; J: TRBJ2-3; size: .; DNA: TGTGCCAGCAGTATCGTAGGAGATACGCAGTATTTT; CDR3: CASSIVGDTQYF
V: TRBV7-2; D: .; J: TRBJ1-1; size: .; DNA: TGTGCCAGCAGCCAGGTGTCGGGGGCGAAAACTGAAGCTTTCTTT; CDR3: CASSQVSGAKTEAFF